Listed here is a single T cell receptor beta chain. The CDR3 extends over 16 amino acids. The germline gives CDR1 MNHEY, CDR2 SVGAGI. Trimming removed 2 bases from V and 2 bases from J; junction bases left unmatched: 9. This sample was taken from a study of T cell responses to AZD1222 COVID-19 vaccine. About the research overall: Pooling was applied to second doses at about 4 or about 12 weeks.

The protocol was immunoSEQ multiplex PCR, while the TCRdb copy is restricted to in-frame clones and leaves out a portion. The table shows about 150,000 clones, with 70% to 90% occurring only once. This receptor was obtained from an adult in good health. This specimen consisted of peripheral blood, obtained on day 0 of AZD1222 vaccination. This rearrangement joins TRBV6-5 to TRBJ2-7; 7 bases align to TRBD2. This chain's CDR3 is CASSYAIQRGTYEQYF. Written as DNA, the CDR3 is TGTGCCAGCAGTTACGCGATCCAGCGGGGAACCTACGAGCAGTACTTC.